This T cell receptor beta chain was sequenced in a study of CD8 T cells in Susac syndrome. Turning to the study itself: Intravenous immunoglobulin alone or corticosteroids were being given to patients with Susac syndrome at blood draw, unless they were therapy-naive. The study's findings and limits: Clonal expansion of Susac CD8+ cells peaked in TEMRA cells, and it also peaked in active patients.

Under recently defined diagnostic criteria, the patients with Susac syndrome qualified as having definite or probable disease. Bulk CD8+ and CD4+ cells came from magnetic negative isolation; CD8+ TEMRA by FACS. Random hexamers served to reverse transcribe about 0.5 to 1 ug RNA. Via MiXCR, TCRdb re-called the immunoSEQ multiplex PCR reads, giving one row per CDR3 protein. Of about 53,000 distinct CDR3 sequences in the sample, 95% were seen once. Regarding this clonotype: No antigen is known for it.

Source material: CD8+ T cells from PBMCs. The clonotype comes from a human donor with Susac syndrome.

The CDR3 loop is CASSLDRGGNQPQHF. The CDR3 nucleotides are TGTGCCAGCAGCTTGGACAGGGGCGGCAATCAGCCCCAGCATTTT. V gene TRBV2 combines with J gene TRBJ1-5; 9 nucleotides agree with TRBD1. This CDR3 contains 15 residues. V was pared by 6 bases and J by 2 bases, with 5 bases of the junction left unmatched. Looked up from germline, CDR1 is SNHLY and CDR2 is FYNNEI.